The 8 T cell receptor beta chains below were found in one sample sequenced in a study of blood T cell repertoires in COVID-19. The repertoire was sequenced with immunoSEQ multiplex PCR; TCRdb's copy has only in-frame clones and lacks some. Of approximately 81,000 clones listed, roughly 90% are singletons. Specimen: peripheral blood. The receptors originated from a man aged 70 or older with active or convalescent COVID-19.

This clone appeared a single time. The rearrangement links TRBV3-1 (or the pseudogene TRBV3-2) to TRBJ2-5; 14 nucleotides agree with TRBD2. With 0 bases clipped from V and 2 bases from J, the junction kept 5 bases outside the gene matches. CDR1 is LGHDT, CDR2 YNNKEL, per germline (reference sequence). CDR3 length: 18 amino acids. The CDR3: CASSQDRTSGGLQETQYF. The CDR3 DNA sequence: TGTGCCAGCAGCCAAGACCGGACTAGCGGGGGGCTTCAAGAGACCCAGTACTTC.

The chain recombines TRBV9 with TRBJ2-3; possible D gene TRBD2, 5 bases. V dropped 4 bases and J dropped 4 bases, with 16 bases sitting between them. Germline V gene lookup returns CDR1 SGDLS and CDR2 YYNGEE. This CDR3 has 15 amino acids. The DNA of the CDR3 is TGTGCCAGCAGCCCAAATTCTCTAGCCCCAGATACGCAGTATTTT. It translates to CASSPNSLAPDTQYF.

The genes are TRBV9 and TRBJ1-6, with D hard to call. Trimming stripped 4 bases from V and 5 bases from J, with 10 bases between. This CDR3 region has 14 residues. Germline assignment: CDR1 SGDLS and CDR2 YYNGEE. Here the CDR3 DNA reads TGTGCCAGCAGCTTTAGCGGGGATAATTCACCCCTCCACTTT. This translates into CASSFSGDNSPLHF.

V usage is TRBV6-5 and J usage is TRBJ1-1; D is perhaps TRBD1 (5 bases). The CDR3 has 14 amino acids. Germline values: CDR1 MNHEY, CDR2 SVGAGI. V lost 7 bases to trimming and J lost 3 bases, with 15 bases between them. The CDR3 protein is CASTLLGGDTEAFF. The CDR3 region has the DNA TGTGCCAGCACCCTCCTCGGGGGGGACACTGAAGCTTTCTTT.

This clone appeared once. This chain connects TRBV5-4 to TRBJ2-6; weak D call: TRBD1 (6 bases). This CDR3 has 16 residues. Trimming stripped 0 bases from V and 1 base from J, with 8 bases between. CDR1 SGHNT and CDR2 YYREEE come from the germline V gene (reference sequence). The DNA of the CDR3 is TGTGCCAGCAGCTTGGAAACAGGGTCTGGGGCCAACGTCCTGACTTTC. Amino acids: CASSLETGSGANVLTF.

The V call is TRBV27, the J call TRBJ2-5; a possible D gene is TRBD1 (6 bases). The CDR3 has 15 amino acids. The V gene's germline CDR1 is MNHEY and CDR2 SMNVEV (reference sequence). Deletions cut 3 bases from V and 5 bases from J, with 16 bases between. The CDR3 DNA sequence: TGTGCCAGCAGTTTGTCAGGGGATAGAGAGGAGACCCAGTACTTC. This encodes CASSLSGDREETQYF.

This chain joins TRBV7-9 and TRBJ1-2, with a tentative D call TRBD1 (5 bases). Germline V gene lookup returns CDR1 SEHNR and CDR2 FQNEAQ (reference sequence). V was trimmed by 5 bases and J by 4 bases, leaving 20 bases between them. The CDR3 loop spans 16 amino acids. CDR3 protein: CASSPTTGPLGYGYTF. The CDR3 region has the DNA TGTGCCAGCAGCCCAACTACAGGCCCGCTAGGCTATGGCTACACCTTC.

The J gene is TRBJ2-5, the V gene TRBV7-9, with 13 bases aligning to TRBD2. Germline CDR1 SEHNR, CDR2 FQNEAQ (reference sequence). This CDR3 is built from 17 residues. Losses at the gene ends were 5 bases for V and 3 bases for J; bases not matched to a gene: 9. The CDR3 reads CASSQERTSGGKETQYF. The DNA of the CDR3 is TGTGCCAGCAGCCAAGAGCGGACTAGCGGGGGTAAAGAGACCCAGTACTTC.